Presented here are 30 T cell receptor beta chains from one specimen sequenced in a study of T-cell memory formation after mild COVID-19. One entry per CDR3 protein results from TCRdb running MiXCR on the 5' RACE reads. In the table there are about 610,000 distinct CDR3 sequences, 17% of which are singletons. The sequencing input was PBMCs or a T cell subset sorted from them (not recorded which). The receptors stem from an adult woman who had mild COVID-19 (a few samples of this study predate the infection). Cell type and time point are not known.

The chain links TRBV29-1 to TRBJ2-1, with no clear D. The CDR3 is 12 residues long. Germline CDR1 SQVTM, CDR2 ANQGSEA. Trimming removed 6 bases from V and 8 bases from J, with 14 bases in between. CDR3 sequence reads: CSVRPPGDEQFF. In DNA form, the CDR3 reads TGCAGCGTCCGGCCCCCTGGGGATGAGCAGTTCTTC.

In this sample, this clonotype turned up a few times. This chain joins TRBV30 and TRBJ2-2, with D perhaps TRBD1 (6 bases). The ends were cut back, 5 bases at V and 0 bases at J, with 10 bases in the middle. Germline assignment: CDR1 GTSNPN and CDR2 SVGIG (reference sequence). The CDR3 covers 14 residues. CDR3 nucleotide sequence: TGTGCCTGGGGGGGACACGCGAACACCGGGGAGCTGTTTTTT. This gives the protein CAWGGHANTGELFF. The full variable domain, with the rest looked up from reference TRBV30 and TRBJ2-2, is SQTIHQWPATLVQPVGSPLSLECTVEGTSNPNLYWYRQAAGRGLQLLFYSVGIGQISSEVPQNLSASRPQDRQFILSSKKLLLSDSGFYLCAWGGHANTGELFFGEGSRLTVL.

This clonotype was counted a few times. The chain uses TRBV4-1 and TRBJ2-7; 9 nucleotides agree with TRBD2. This CDR3 region has 16 residues. CDR1 and CDR2 from the germline V gene are MGHRA and YSYEKL. V was pared by 3 bases and J by 6 bases, with 12 bases of the junction left unmatched. The DNA of the CDR3 is TGCGCCAGCAGCCAGGCCGAGCTGCGGGGGGGCGGCGAGCAGTACTTC. Its protein product is CASSQAELRGGGEQYF.

This clonotype was seen more than once but under ten times. This chain uses TRBV5-1 with TRBJ2-7; unclear D gene. V dropped 3 bases and J dropped 3 bases, with 13 bases sitting between them. The CDR3 spans 14 residues. CDR1 is SGHRS and CDR2 is YFSETQ in the germline V gene. The CDR3 nucleotides read TGCGCCAGCAGCTCCGTCGGGCGTTTCTACGAGCAGTACTTC. It yields the protein CASSSVGRFYEQYF. The variable domain in full, completed from reference TRBV5-1 and TRBJ2-7, reads KAGVTQTPRYLIKTRGQQVTLSCSPISGHRSVSWYQQTPGQGLQFLFEYFSETQRNKGNFPGRFSGRQFSNSRSEMNVSTLELGDSALYLCASSSVGRFYEQYFGPGTRLTVT.

V gene TRBV20-1 combines with J gene TRBJ1-2, with D hard to call. With 6 bases removed from V and 4 bases from J, the gap between germline ends came to 18 bases. From germline, CDR1 is DFQATT and CDR2 SNEGSKA (reference sequence). This CDR3 comprises 14 residues. CDR3 region: CSATVGGGLYGYTF. Written as DNA, the CDR3 is TGCAGTGCCACGGTAGGCGGCGGCCTCTATGGCTACACCTTC.

There are a few counts of this clonotype. The CDR3 spells CASSYTSGGARDTQYF. The CDR3 DNA reads as TGTGCCAGCAGTTATACCAGCGGGGGGGCCCGAGATACGCAGTATTTT. The rearrangement uses TRBV6-5 and TRBJ2-3; 10 bases fit TRBD2. The germline gives CDR1 MNHEY, CDR2 SVGAGI. V was pared by 3 bases and J by 5 bases, with 8 bases of the junction left unmatched. CDR3 length: 16 amino acids.

This clonotype was counted between two and nine times. The chain links TRBV5-4 to TRBJ1-2, with TRBD1 as a possible D gene (6 bases). This CDR3 is built from 14 residues. Germline V lookup: CDR1 SGHNT, CDR2 YYREEE (reference sequence). V lost 3 bases and J 7 bases, leaving 16 bases between the germline ends. DNA for the CDR3: TGTGCCAGCAGCTCAACTCGACAGGTCTCTGGCTACACCTTC. The encoded protein is CASSSTRQVSGYTF.

This clonotype was counted only a few times. The J gene is TRBJ1-5, the V gene TRBV12-3 or TRBV12-4; D is unclear. The V gene lost 1 base and the J gene lost 1 base, with 8 bases spanning the gap. There are 15 residues in the CDR3. In DNA form, the CDR3 reads TGTGCCAGCAGTTTAGAGGGTATGAGCAATCAGCCCCAGCATTTT. Translated: CASSLEGMSNQPQHF.

The sample holds many counts of this clonotype. CDR3 DNA sequence: TGCGCCAGCAGCTTGTGGCGGGAGGGCGAGCAGTACTTC. It yields the protein CASSLWREGEQYF. V is TRBV5-1 and J is TRBJ2-7; 9 bases fit TRBD2. V lost 1 base and J lost 6; bases outside the gene matches: 2. Per the germline V gene, CDR1 is SGHRS and CDR2 is YFSETQ. The CDR3 is 13 residues long.

The chain joins TRBV5-1 to TRBJ1-2, with TRBD1 matching 11 bases. With 4 bases clipped from V and 8 bases from J, the junction kept 7 bases outside the gene matches. Per the germline V gene, CDR1 is SGHRS and CDR2 is YFSETQ. This CDR3 contains 14 residues. The CDR3 sequence: CASSLGQGVGGYTF. CDR3 DNA sequence: TGCGCCAGCAGCCTGGGACAGGGGGTCGGCGGCTACACCTTC.

DNA for the CDR3: TGCGCCAGCAGCCAAGAGCCCCTGACCTCCTACGAGCAGTACTTC. As protein: CASSQEPLTSYEQYF. The genes are TRBV4-1 and TRBJ2-7; no reliable D call. CDR3 length: 15 amino acids. With 0 bases removed from V and 0 bases from J, the gap between germline ends came to 9 bases. Germline CDR1 and CDR2: MGHRA and YSYEKL.

Only a few counts were recorded for this clonotype. J is TRBJ2-4 and V is TRBV6-5, with D possibly being TRBD1 or TRBD2 (6 bases each). Per the germline V gene, CDR1 is MNHEY and CDR2 is SVGAGI. The germline V and J ends were trimmed by 5 bases and 15 bases, with 20 bases remaining between them. This CDR3 region has 13 residues. CDR3 amino acids: CASSLGQRGVPYF. The CDR3 DNA follows: TGTGCCAGCAGTCTTGGACAGCGCGGGGTTCCGTACTTC.

This clonotype was detected only a few times. The V and J genes are TRBV28 and TRBJ2-5, with 8 bases that match TRBD1. V shed 5 bases, J shed 5 bases, and the junction held 10 bases outside the gene matches. There are 15 residues in the CDR3. Germline V lookup: CDR1 MDHEN, CDR2 SYDVKM. The CDR3 spells CASSTSDRVRETQYF. In DNA form, the CDR3 reads TGTGCCAGCAGTACCTCGGACAGGGTGAGGGAGACCCAGTACTTC.

The chain joins TRBV7-6 to TRBJ2-1; D is unclear. V was shortened by 5 bases and J by 6 bases, with 20 bases between the two germline ends. CDR3 length equals 16 residues. Germline V gene data show CDR1 as SGHVS and CDR2 as FNYEAQ. For the CDR3, the DNA is TGTGCCAGCAGCGCATTCGATTTTTCGGCTACCAATGAGCAGTTCTTC. Translated: CASSAFDFSATNEQFF.

The chain carries TRBV7-9 and TRBJ2-2, with TRBD1 identical over 7 bases. Germline V gives CDR1 SEHNR, CDR2 FQNEAQ (reference sequence). The junction had 2 bases not matched to a gene; V was cut back by 1 base and J by 0 bases. This CDR3 comprises 16 residues. CDR3 region: CASSLEGQPNTGELFF. For the CDR3, the DNA is TGTGCCAGCAGCTTAGAGGGACAGCCGAACACCGGGGAGCTGTTTTTT.

This chain links TRBV27 with TRBJ1-5; D call uncertain. Trimming cost V 6 bases and J 1 base, with 7 bases left between them. The CDR3 spans 13 residues. Germline loops: CDR1 MNHEY, CDR2 SMNVEV (reference sequence). The CDR3 coding sequence is TGTGCCAGCAGGAGTTCAAGCAATCAGCCCCAGCATTTT. Translating gives CASRSSSNQPQHF.

This clonotype has a handful of counts. The chain joins TRBV7-2 to TRBJ1-1; D is perhaps TRBD1 (5 bases). Germline V CDR1 and CDR2: SGHTA, FQGNSA. CDR3 length: 14 amino acids. V was trimmed by 1 base and J by 1 base, leaving 7 bases between them. The CDR3 protein is CASSLDRTNTEAFF. CDR3 bases: TGTGCCAGCAGCTTAGACAGGACGAACACTGAAGCTTTCTTT.

V and J are TRBV25-1 and TRBJ1-5; possible D gene TRBD1, 5 bases. This CDR3 spans 16 amino acids. Trimming took 4 bases from V and 0 from J, leaving 13 bases between them. The V gene's germline CDR1 is MGHDK and CDR2 SYGVNS. As DNA, the CDR3 is TGTGCCAGCAGTGGGAATGGGGGGGATAGCAATCAGCCCCAGCATTTT. Its translation: CASSGNGGDSNQPQHF.

The chain uses TRBV5-1 and TRBJ1-2; TRBD1 aligns across 8 bases. Germline-derived CDR1 and CDR2 are SGHRS and YFSETQ. This CDR3 comprises 16 residues. With V trimmed by 5 bases and J by 2 bases, 11 bases remained unmatched. The CDR3 here is CASSPPDRGINYGYTF. The CDR3 DNA is TGCGCCAGCAGTCCCCCCGACAGGGGTATCAACTATGGCTACACCTTC.

This chain uses TRBV7-9 with TRBJ1-2; D is unresolved. The CDR3 length is 13 residues. V lost 5 bases and J lost 8, with 15 bases in between. Germline values: CDR1 SEHNR, CDR2 FQNEAQ (reference sequence). DNA of the CDR3: TGTGCCAGCAGCCTGCAGAGTACCCTAGGCTACACCTTC. Translated, it gives CASSLQSTLGYTF.

This clonotype occurred a few times. The CDR3 nucleotides are TGTGCCAGCAGCCCCTTTCTTCGGTCCTACAATGAGCAGTTCTTC. Encoded protein: CASSPFLRSYNEQFF. The gene calls are TRBV11-3 and TRBJ2-1, with D uncertain. This CDR3 has 15 residues. V lost 5 bases and J 1 base, leaving 12 bases between the germline ends. CDR1 and CDR2 (germline): SGHNT, YENEEA.

A few counts support this clonotype. Here the CDR3 reads CASSLDRGSNEQFF. CDR3 in DNA: TGTGCCAGCAGTTTGGATCGGGGAAGCAATGAGCAGTTCTTC. V gene TRBV27 combines with J gene TRBJ2-1; a weak D match, TRBD2 (5 bases). Germline loops: CDR1 MNHEY, CDR2 SMNVEV (reference sequence). V shed 3 bases and J shed 6 bases, with 12 bases lying between them. This CDR3 spans 14 amino acids.

This clonotype was picked up a small number of times. This chain connects TRBV24-1 to TRBJ2-3, with TRBD2 matching over 9 bases. CDR3 length: 14 amino acids. V lost 4 bases, J lost 6 bases, and 4 bases stayed unmatched. Germline loops: CDR1 KGHDR, CDR2 SFDVKD. CDR3 amino acids: CATSDRTSVDTQYF. The CDR3 bases are TGTGCCACCAGTGACCGGACTAGCGTTGATACGCAGTATTTT.

The table lists this clonotype with many counts. This chain uses TRBV7-3 with TRBJ2-7; 9 bases fit TRBD2. Germline V gene data show CDR1 as SGHTA and CDR2 as FQGTGA. The CDR3 has 14 amino acids. The ends lost 2 bases at V and 3 bases at J; junction bases unmatched: 2. The CDR3 protein is CASSLAGGNYEQYF. Here the CDR3 DNA reads TGTGCCAGCAGCTTAGCGGGGGGGAACTACGAGCAGTACTTC.

This clonotype was recorded a few times. The chain employs TRBV2 and TRBJ2-7, with TRBD2 matching over 9 bases. Trimming at V came to 5 bases and at J to 2 bases, leaving 7 bases not matched to a gene. CDR1 is SNHLY, CDR2 FYNNEI, per germline. This CDR3 has 15 amino acids. CDR3 in amino acids: CASSLLSGGTYEQYF. The CDR3 coding sequence is TGTGCCAGCAGTTTACTTAGCGGGGGTACCTACGAGCAGTACTTC. Variable domain in full (rest from reference TRBV2 and TRBJ2-7): EPEVTQTPSHQVTQMGQEVILRCVPISNHLYFYWYRQILGQKVEFLVSFYNNEISEKSEIFDDQFSVERPDGSNFTLKIRSTKLEDSAMYFCASSLLSGGTYEQYFGPGTRLTVT.

The CDR3 loop reads CASSARWDEQYF. CDR3 bases: TGTGCCAGCAGCGCAAGGTGGGACGAGCAGTACTTC. The chain carries TRBV7-9 and TRBJ2-7; D unclear. CDR3 size: 12 residues. Germline lookup yields CDR1 SEHNR and CDR2 FQNEAQ (reference sequence). Trimming took 5 bases from V and 5 from J, leaving 10 bases between them.

This clonotype occurred a few times. The chain employs TRBV27 and TRBJ1-2; D is unclear. Per germline, CDR1 MNHEY and CDR2 SMNVEV (reference sequence). The CDR3 has 16 amino acids. Trimming pared 6 bases from V and 0 bases from J, leaving 17 bases between. The CDR3 protein is CASSNGRLRSNYGYTF. DNA of the CDR3: TGTGCCAGCAGCAACGGACGGCTCCGGTCTAACTATGGCTACACCTTC.

The V gene is TRBV7-8, the J gene TRBJ1-1, with D perhaps matching TRBD1 (5 bases). Germline assignment: CDR1 SGHVS and CDR2 FQNEAQ. V was trimmed by 7 bases and J by 3 bases, leaving 18 bases between them. This CDR3 has 15 amino acids. CDR3 sequence (DNA): TGTGCCAGCAACCCCCTTTGGGGGACGGACACTGAAGCTTTCTTT. This translates into CASNPLWGTDTEAFF.

The CDR3 DNA sequence: TGTGCCAGCTCACCCCTCGAGGGGGCCGCTACAGCCAAAAACATTCAGTACTTC. As protein: CASSPLEGAATAKNIQYF. The chain links TRBV18 to TRBJ2-4, with 7 bases fitting TRBD1. Germline values: CDR1 KGHSH, CDR2 LQKENI. After removal of 3 bases from V and 0 bases from J, the junction contained 11 bases not matched to a gene. The CDR3 consists of 18 residues.

This clonotype was observed a handful of times. The chain employs TRBV4-3 and TRBJ2-7, with 10 nucleotides matching TRBD2. With 0 bases clipped from V and 2 bases from J, the junction kept 10 bases outside the gene matches. Germline CDR1 is LGHNA and CDR2 is YSLEER. CDR3 length: 18 residues. The CDR3 sequence is CASSQDSTTSGRPYEQYF. The CDR3 DNA reads as TGCGCCAGCAGCCAAGATTCCACGACTAGCGGGCGTCCCTACGAGCAGTACTTC.